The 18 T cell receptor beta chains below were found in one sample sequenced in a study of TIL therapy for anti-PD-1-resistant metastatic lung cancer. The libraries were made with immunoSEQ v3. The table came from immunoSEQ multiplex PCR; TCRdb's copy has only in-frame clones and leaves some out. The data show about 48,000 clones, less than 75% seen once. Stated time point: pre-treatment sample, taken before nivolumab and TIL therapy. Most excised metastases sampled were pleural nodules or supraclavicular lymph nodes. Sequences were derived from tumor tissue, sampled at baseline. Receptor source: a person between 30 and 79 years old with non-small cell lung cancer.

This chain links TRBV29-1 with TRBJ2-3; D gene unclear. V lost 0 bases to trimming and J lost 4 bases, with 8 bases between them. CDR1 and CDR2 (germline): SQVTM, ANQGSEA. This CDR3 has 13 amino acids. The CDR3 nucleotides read TGCAGCGTTGAAGATCTTAGGGCAGATACGCAGTATTTT. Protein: CSVEDLRADTQYF.

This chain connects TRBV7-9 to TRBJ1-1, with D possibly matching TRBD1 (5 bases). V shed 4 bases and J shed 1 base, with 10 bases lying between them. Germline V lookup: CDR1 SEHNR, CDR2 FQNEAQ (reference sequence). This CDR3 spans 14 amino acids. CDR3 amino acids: CASSSFRENTEAFF. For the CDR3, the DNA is TGTGCCAGCAGCTCGTTCAGGGAGAACACTGAAGCTTTCTTT.

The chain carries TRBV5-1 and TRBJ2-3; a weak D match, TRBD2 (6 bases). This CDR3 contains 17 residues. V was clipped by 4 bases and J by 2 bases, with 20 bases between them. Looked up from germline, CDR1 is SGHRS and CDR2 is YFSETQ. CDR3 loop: CASSISTRAGFTDTQYF. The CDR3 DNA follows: TGCGCCAGCAGCATCTCCACTCGGGCGGGGTTCACAGATACGCAGTATTTT.

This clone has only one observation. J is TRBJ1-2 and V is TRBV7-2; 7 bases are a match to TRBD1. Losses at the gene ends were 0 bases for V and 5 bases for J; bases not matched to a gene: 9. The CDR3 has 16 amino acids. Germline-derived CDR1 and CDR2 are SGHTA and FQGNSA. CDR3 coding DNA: TGTGCCAGCAGCTTAGCAGTCGTACAGGGGTGGTATGGCTACACCTTC. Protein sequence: CASSLAVVQGWYGYTF.

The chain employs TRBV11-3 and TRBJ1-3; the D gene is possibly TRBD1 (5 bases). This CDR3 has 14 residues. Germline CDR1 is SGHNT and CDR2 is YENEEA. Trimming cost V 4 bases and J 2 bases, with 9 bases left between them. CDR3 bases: TGTGCCAGCAGCTCGGGACTGGCTGGAAACACCATATATTTT. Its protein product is CASSSGLAGNTIYF.

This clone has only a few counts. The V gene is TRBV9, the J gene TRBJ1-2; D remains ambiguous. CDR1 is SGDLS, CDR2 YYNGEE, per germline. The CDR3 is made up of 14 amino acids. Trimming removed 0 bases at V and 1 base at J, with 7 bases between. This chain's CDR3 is CASSVDTINYGYTF. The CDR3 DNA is TGTGCCAGCAGCGTAGATACGATTAACTATGGCTACACCTTC. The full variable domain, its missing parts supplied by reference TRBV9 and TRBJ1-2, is DSGVTQTPKHLITATGQRVTLRCSPRSGDLSVYWYQQSLDQGLQFLIQYYNGEERAKGNILERFSAQQFPDLHSELNLSSLELGDSALYFCASSVDTINYGYTFGSGTRLTVV.

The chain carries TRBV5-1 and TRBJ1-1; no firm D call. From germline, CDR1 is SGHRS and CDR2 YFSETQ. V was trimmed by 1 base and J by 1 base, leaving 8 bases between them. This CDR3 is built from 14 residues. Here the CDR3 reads CASSLSAANTEAFF. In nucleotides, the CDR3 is TGCGCCAGCAGCTTGTCGGCAGCGAACACTGAAGCTTTCTTT.

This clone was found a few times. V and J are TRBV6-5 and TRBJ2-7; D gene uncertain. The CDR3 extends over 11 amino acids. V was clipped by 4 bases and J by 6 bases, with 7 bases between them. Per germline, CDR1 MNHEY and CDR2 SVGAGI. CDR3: CASSSLGEQYF. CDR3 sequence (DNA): TGTGCCAGCAGTTCTCTAGGCGAGCAGTACTTC.

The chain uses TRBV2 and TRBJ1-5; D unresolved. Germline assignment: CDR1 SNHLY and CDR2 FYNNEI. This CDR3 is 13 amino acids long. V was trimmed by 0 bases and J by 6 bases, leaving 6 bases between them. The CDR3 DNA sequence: TGTGCCAGCAGTGAAGCGCGGGGTCAGCCCCAGCATTTT. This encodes CASSEARGQPQHF.

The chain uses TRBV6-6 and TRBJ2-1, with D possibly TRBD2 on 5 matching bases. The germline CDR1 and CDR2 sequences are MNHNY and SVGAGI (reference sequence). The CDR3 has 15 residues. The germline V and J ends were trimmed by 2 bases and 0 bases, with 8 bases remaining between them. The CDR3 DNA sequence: TGTGCCAGCAGTTACCAGCGGAGCTCCTACAATGAGCAGTTCTTC. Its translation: CASSYQRSSYNEQFF.

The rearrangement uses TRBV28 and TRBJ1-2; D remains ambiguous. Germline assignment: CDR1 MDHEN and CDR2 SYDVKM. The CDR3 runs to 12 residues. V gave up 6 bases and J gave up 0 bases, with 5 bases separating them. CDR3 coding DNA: TGTGCCAGCAGGGGAACTAACTATGGCTACACCTTC. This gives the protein CASRGTNYGYTF.

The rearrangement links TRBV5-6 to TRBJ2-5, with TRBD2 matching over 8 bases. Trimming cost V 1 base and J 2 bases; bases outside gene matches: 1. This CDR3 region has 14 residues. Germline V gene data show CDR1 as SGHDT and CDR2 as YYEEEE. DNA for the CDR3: TGTGCCAGCAGCTTGACTAGCGGACAAGAGACCCAGTACTTC. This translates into CASSLTSGQETQYF.

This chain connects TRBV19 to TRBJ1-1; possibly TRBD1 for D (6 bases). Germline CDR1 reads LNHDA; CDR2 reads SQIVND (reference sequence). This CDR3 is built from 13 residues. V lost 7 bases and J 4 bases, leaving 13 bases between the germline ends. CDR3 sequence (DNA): TGTGCCAGTACTCAGGGAGGGGGCACTGAAGCTTTCTTT. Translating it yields CASTQGGGTEAFF.

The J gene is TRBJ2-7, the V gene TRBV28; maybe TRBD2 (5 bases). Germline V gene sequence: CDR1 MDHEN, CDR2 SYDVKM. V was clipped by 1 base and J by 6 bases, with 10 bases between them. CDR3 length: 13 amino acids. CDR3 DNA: TGTGCCAGCAGTTTATTGGGAGTGGGCGAGCAGTACTTC. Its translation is CASSLLGVGEQYF.

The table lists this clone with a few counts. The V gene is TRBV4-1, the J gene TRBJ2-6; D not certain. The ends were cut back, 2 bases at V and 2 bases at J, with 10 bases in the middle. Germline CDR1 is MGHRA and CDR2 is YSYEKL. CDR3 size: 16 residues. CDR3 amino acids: CASSQLTVAGANVLTF. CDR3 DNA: TGCGCCAGCAGCCAACTTACAGTCGCTGGGGCCAACGTCCTGACTTTC.

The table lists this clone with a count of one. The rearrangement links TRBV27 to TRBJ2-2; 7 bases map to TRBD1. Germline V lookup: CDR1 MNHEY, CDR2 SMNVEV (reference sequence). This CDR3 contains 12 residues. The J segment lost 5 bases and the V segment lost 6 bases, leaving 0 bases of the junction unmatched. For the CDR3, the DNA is TGTGCCAGCAGGGACAGGACCGGGGAGCTGTTTTTT. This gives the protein CASRDRTGELFF.

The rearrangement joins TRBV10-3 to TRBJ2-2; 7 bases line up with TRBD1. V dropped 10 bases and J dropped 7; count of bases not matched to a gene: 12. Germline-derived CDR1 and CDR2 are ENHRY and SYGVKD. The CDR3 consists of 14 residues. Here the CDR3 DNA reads TGTGCCACCAACAGGGGTCAGGTTGGCGGGGAGCTGTTTTTT. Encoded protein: CATNRGQVGGELFF.

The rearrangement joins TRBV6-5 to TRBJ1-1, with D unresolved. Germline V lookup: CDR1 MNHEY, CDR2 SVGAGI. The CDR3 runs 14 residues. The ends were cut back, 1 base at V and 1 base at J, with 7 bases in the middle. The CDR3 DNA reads TGTGCCAGCAGTTACTTGGCCTGGAACACTGAAGCTTTCTTT. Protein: CASSYLAWNTEAFF.